These 5 T cell receptor beta chains came from one sample sequenced in a study of CD8+ T cells in alopecia areata. The treatment is: oral pan-JAK inhibitor, 5-10 mg twice daily. After isolation, RNA underwent reverse transcription to generate cDNA as the sequencing template. The table came from immunoSEQ multiplex PCR; TCRdb's copy has only in-frame clones and leaves some out. This repertoire shows around 170,000 clones, around 49% found once; its top ten account for around 9.1%. The sample was CD8+ T cells sorted from blood, taken at week 52, from a patient treated with tofacitinib. The origin of the receptors is a human donor with alopecia areata.

The gene calls are TRBV6-5 and TRBJ2-1, with D possibly matching TRBD2 (5 bases). Germline values: CDR1 MNHEY, CDR2 SVGAGI. The germline V and J ends were trimmed by 3 bases and 3 bases, with 12 bases remaining between them. The CDR3 runs 15 residues. CDR3 residues: CASSYRGLVYNEQFF. For the CDR3, the DNA is TGTGCCAGCAGTTATCGGGGTTTAGTCTACAATGAGCAGTTCTTC.

The V call is TRBV27, the J call TRBJ2-2; no firm D call. Per germline, CDR1 MNHEY and CDR2 SMNVEV (reference sequence). This CDR3 is built from 13 residues. The V and J ends lost 0 bases and 5 bases respectively, with 4 bases between them. The CDR3 region is CASSLSITGELFF. CDR3 coding DNA: TGTGCCAGCAGTTTATCGATAACCGGGGAGCTGTTTTTT.

The chain uses TRBV9 and TRBJ2-3, with 7 bases that match TRBD2. Trimming cost V 2 bases and J 2 bases; bases outside gene matches: 5. The CDR3 is made up of 15 amino acids. Germline-derived CDR1 and CDR2 are SGDLS and YYNGEE. This chain's CDR3 is CASSVGLVVTDTQYF. The CDR3 DNA follows: TGTGCCAGCAGCGTCGGACTAGTGGTCACAGATACGCAGTATTTT.

The rearrangement uses TRBV29-1 and TRBJ2-7, with 10 bases fitting TRBD1. Germline lookup yields CDR1 SQVTM and CDR2 ANQGSEA. CDR3 length equals 15 residues. V was pared by 7 bases and J by 3 bases, with 12 bases of the junction left unmatched. The chain's CDR3 is CSALEGQGSFYEQYF. The CDR3 DNA follows: TGCAGCGCCCTGGAGGGACAGGGGTCCTTCTACGAGCAGTACTTC.

This clone was picked up a small number of times. The V gene is TRBV6-6, the J gene TRBJ1-6; no clear D. V lost 6 bases to trimming and J lost 2 bases, with 11 bases between them. The V gene's germline CDR1 is MNHNY and CDR2 SVGAGI (reference sequence). This CDR3 is 15 amino acids long. This chain's CDR3 is CASRPLVAYNSPLHF. The CDR3 bases are TGTGCCAGCAGGCCCCTTGTAGCCTATAATTCACCCCTCCACTTT.